The clone carrying this TCR beta chain was seen a few times. Its antigen is unknown. These data come from a study of early T cells in non-severe SARS-CoV-2 infection. About the research overall: Sequencing of unsorted whole blood was done on bulk RNA, leaving chains unpaired. Findings and limits, study-wide: Anti-spike CD8 specificities were favored by VDJdb matching, whose results missed private and CD4 specificities.

The TCR library protocol attached unique molecular identifiers to the individual cDNA molecules. TCRdb reprocessed the 5' RACE reads via MiXCR and lists one record per CDR3 protein. The profile shows under 45,000 distinct CDR3 sequences, roughly 10% of them singletons. Per germline, CDR1 MNHEY and CDR2 SVGAGI. CDR3 size: 9 residues. The V and J genes are TRBV6-5 and TRBJ1-2; D is unresolved. The TCR was taken from an adult who was a healthcare worker with PCR-confirmed SARS-CoV-2 infection or an uninfected control (not recorded which). Sequencing was performed on whole blood. For the CDR3, the DNA is TGTGCTGGCGACTATGGCTACACCTTC. Residues: CAGDYGYTF.